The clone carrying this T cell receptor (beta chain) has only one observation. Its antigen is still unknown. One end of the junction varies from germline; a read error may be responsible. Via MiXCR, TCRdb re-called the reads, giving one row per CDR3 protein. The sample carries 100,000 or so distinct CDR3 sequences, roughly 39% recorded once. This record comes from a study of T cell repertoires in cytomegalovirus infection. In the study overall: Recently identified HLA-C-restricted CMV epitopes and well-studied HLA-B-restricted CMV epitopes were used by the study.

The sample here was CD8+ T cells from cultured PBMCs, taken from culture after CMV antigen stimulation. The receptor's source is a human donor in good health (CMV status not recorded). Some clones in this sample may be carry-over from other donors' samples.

CDR3 DNA: TGTGCCAACAGCGTAGCGCCGAACACTGAAGCTTTCTTT. Residues: CANSVAPNTEAFF. The gene calls are TRBV9 and TRBJ1-1, with D hard to call. This CDR3 is 13 amino acids long. Germline V lookup: CDR1 SGDLS, CDR2 YYNGEE.